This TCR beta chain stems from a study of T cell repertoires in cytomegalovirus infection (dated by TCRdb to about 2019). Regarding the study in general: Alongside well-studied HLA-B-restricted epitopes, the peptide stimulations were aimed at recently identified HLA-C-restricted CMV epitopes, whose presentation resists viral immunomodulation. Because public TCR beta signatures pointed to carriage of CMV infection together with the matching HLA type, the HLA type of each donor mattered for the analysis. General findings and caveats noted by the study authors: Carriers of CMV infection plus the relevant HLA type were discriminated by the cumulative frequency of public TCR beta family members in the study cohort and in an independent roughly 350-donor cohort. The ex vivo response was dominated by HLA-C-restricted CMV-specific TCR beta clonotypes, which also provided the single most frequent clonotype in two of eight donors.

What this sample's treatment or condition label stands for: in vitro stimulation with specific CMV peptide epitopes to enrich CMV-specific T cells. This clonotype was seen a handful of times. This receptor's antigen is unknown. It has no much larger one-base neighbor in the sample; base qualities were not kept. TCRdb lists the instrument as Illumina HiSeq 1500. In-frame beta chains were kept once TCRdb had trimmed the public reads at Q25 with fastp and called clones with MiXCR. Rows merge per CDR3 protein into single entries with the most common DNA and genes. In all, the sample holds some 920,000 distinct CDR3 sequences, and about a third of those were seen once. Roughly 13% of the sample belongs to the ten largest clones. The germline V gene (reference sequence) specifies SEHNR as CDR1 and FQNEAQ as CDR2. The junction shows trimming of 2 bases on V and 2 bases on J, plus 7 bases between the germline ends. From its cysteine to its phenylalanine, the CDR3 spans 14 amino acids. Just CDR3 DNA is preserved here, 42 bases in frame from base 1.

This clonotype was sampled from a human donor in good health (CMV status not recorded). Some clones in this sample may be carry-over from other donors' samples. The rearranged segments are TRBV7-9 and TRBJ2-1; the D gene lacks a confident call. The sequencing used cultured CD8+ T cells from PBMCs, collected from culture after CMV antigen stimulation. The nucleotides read TGTGCCAGCAGCTTAAGGACGCCCTACAATGAGCAGTTCTTC. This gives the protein CASSLRTPYNEQFF.